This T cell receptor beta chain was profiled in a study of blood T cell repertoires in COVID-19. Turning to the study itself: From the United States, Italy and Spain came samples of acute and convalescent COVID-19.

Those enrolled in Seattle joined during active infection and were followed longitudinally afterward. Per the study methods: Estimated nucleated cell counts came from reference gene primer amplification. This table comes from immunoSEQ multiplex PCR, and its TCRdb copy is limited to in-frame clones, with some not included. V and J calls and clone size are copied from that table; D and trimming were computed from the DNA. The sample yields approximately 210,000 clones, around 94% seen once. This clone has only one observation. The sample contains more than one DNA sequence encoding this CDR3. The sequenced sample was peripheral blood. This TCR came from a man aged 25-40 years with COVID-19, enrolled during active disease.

CDR3: CASSLGGGTEAFF. The CDR3, as DNA: TGTGCCAGCAGCTTAGGGGGCGGCACTGAAGCTTTCTTT. This chain links TRBV27 with TRBJ1-1; 7 nucleotides align to TRBD1. The V gene end was trimmed by 6 bases and the J gene end by 4 bases; junction bases not matched to a gene: 5. The V gene's germline CDR1 is MNHEY and CDR2 SMNVEV (reference sequence). This CDR3 is 13 amino acids long.